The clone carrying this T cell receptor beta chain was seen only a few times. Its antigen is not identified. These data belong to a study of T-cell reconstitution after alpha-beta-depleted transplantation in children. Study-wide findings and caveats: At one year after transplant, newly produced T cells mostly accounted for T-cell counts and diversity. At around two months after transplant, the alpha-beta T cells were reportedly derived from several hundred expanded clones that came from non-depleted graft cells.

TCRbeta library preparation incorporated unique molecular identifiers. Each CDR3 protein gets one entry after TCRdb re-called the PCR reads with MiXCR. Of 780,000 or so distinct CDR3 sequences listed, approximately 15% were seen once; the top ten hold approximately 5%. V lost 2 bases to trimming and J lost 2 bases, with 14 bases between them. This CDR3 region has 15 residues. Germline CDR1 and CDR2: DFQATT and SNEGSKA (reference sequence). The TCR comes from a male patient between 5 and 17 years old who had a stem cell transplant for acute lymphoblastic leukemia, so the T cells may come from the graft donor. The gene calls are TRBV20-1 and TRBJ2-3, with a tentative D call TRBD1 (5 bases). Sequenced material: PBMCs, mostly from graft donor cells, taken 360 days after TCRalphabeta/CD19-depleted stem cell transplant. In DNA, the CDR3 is TGCAGTGCTAGAATCCAGGGCCGACTCACAGATACGCAGTATTTT. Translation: CSARIQGRLTDTQYF.